Sequencing of this TCR beta chain was carried out in a study of PD-1 blockade in classical Hodgkin lymphoma. General study points: CD4+ TCR diversity, unlike CD8+, rose significantly by C4D1. Patients who initiated nivolumab within 1 year of ASCT were excluded. The diversity seen at baseline in complete responders resembled that of newly diagnosed patients. Relative to healthy donors, newly diagnosed patients reportedly had lower baseline TCR diversity, which was reported as lower still in relapsed/refractory patients.

TCRdb keeps only in-frame clones here, not all; method: immunoSEQ multiplex PCR. The table includes 20,000 to 25,000 clones, under 85% detected once. Noted time point: cycle 4 day 1 (C4D1), after more than five weeks of nivolumab. Every patient relapsed after autologous stem cell transplantation, and brentuximab vedotin exposure varied. V gave up 5 bases and J gave up 5 bases; unmatched junction bases: 4. There are 15 residues in the CDR3. Germline assignment: CDR1 SSHAT and CDR2 FNYEAQ (reference sequence). About this clone: Its antigen is not known.

The genes are TRBV7-7 and TRBJ2-5, with 14 bases identical to TRBD2. Source: peripheral blood mononuclear cells (PBMCs), taken before the fourth cycle of nivolumab. The origin of this receptor is a human donor with classical Hodgkin lymphoma. DNA for the CDR3: TGTGCCAGCAGCCCCGGACTAGCGGGAGGCGAGACCCAGTACTTC. Translated, it gives CASSPGLAGGETQYF.